The 27 T cell receptor beta chains below come from one sample, sequenced in a study of blood T cell repertoires in COVID-19. Repertoires were generated with immunoSEQ multiplex PCR, while TCRdb's copy carries only in-frame clones and drops some. This repertoire shows roughly 65,000 clones, more than 70% found once; its top ten account for roughly 50%. What was sequenced was peripheral blood. These receptors originate from a human donor in a cohort sampled during active COVID-19.

V gene TRBV7-2 combines with J gene TRBJ1-2, with 8 nucleotides matching TRBD1. Trimming cost V 1 base and J 8 bases; bases outside gene matches: 6. Germline CDR1 reads SGHTA; CDR2 reads FQGNSA. This CDR3 has 14 residues. As DNA, the CDR3 is TGTGCCAGCAGCTTAGGGGCAGGGGGCGAGGGCTACACCTTC. Translating it yields CASSLGAGGEGYTF.

The chain employs TRBV28 and TRBJ2-2; 10 bases line up with TRBD1. The CDR3 has 14 amino acids. Germline values: CDR1 MDHEN, CDR2 SYDVKM. V shed 4 bases, J shed 6 bases, and the junction held 2 bases outside the gene matches. The CDR3 bases are TGTGCCAGCAGTTCCGGACAGGGGGCCGGGGAGCTGTTTTTT. Translation gives CASSSGQGAGELFF.

The chain links TRBV29-1 to TRBJ2-7; TRBD1 matches at 9 bases. Germline V lookup: CDR1 SQVTM, CDR2 ANQGSEA. J gave up 4 bases and V 6 bases, and 4 bases lay outside the gene matches. CDR3 size: 12 residues. The CDR3 reads CSVRTGVYEQYF. CDR3 nucleotides: TGCAGCGTCCGGACAGGGGTTTACGAGCAGTACTTC.

The chain recombines TRBV10-3 with TRBJ2-3; D call uncertain. V was cut by 0 bases and J by 1 base, with 5 bases left in between. Germline V gene sequence: CDR1 ENHRY, CDR2 SYGVKD. The CDR3 has 14 amino acids. For the CDR3, the DNA is TGTGCCATCAGTGAGTCGTCGGGCACAGATACGCAGTATTTT. Amino acid sequence: CAISESSGTDTQYF.

This clone was detected only once. The V gene is TRBV28, the J gene TRBJ1-4; D gene unclear. Trimming shortened V by 8 bases and J by 3 bases, and 13 bases separated the two germline ends. This CDR3 is 14 amino acids long. Germline V lookup: CDR1 MDHEN, CDR2 SYDVKM. The CDR3 DNA follows: TGTGCCAGCGGGCAGTCCCCAGCTAATGAAAAACTGTTTTTT. It codes for CASGQSPANEKLFF.

This clone appeared a single time. The genes are TRBV27 and TRBJ2-3; maybe TRBD1 (5 bases). The germline V gene has CDR1 MNHEY and CDR2 SMNVEV (reference sequence). Trimming removed 4 bases at V and 4 bases at J, with 9 bases between. The CDR3 sequence is 13 residues long. The CDR3 spells CASSSRGADTQYF. The CDR3 bases are TGTGCCAGCAGTTCAAGGGGCGCAGATACGCAGTATTTT.

This clone was detected only a few times. This chain joins TRBV4-1 and TRBJ1-6; 8 nucleotides line up with TRBD1. Germline V gene lookup returns CDR1 MGHRA and CDR2 YSYEKL. The V segment lost 1 base and the J segment 7 bases; nucleotides outside the gene matches: 6. The CDR3 loop spans 16 amino acids. This CDR3 is CASSQGSGQANSPLHF. As DNA, the CDR3 is TGCGCCAGCAGCCAAGGGTCGGGACAGGCAAATTCACCCCTCCACTTT.

The sample holds a few counts of this clone. The V gene is TRBV9, the J gene TRBJ2-1; 9 positions agree with TRBD1. The junction had 6 bases not matched to a gene; V was cut back by 4 bases and J by 4 bases. The germline V gene encodes CDR1 SGDLS and CDR2 YYNGEE. The CDR3 is made up of 15 amino acids. As DNA, the CDR3 is TGTGCCAGCAGCCCCCGGGACAGGGCTTACAATGAGCAGTTCTTC. Its protein product is CASSPRDRAYNEQFF.

This clone was found a few times. This sequence joins TRBV7-9 and TRBJ2-1; a weak D match, TRBD2 (5 bases). In germline, CDR1 is SEHNR, CDR2 FQNEAQ (reference sequence). V lost 3 bases, J lost 0 bases, and 9 bases lay in between. This CDR3 contains 15 residues. CDR3 in DNA: TGTGCCAGCAGCTTCGGGGAGAGCTCCTACAATGAGCAGTTCTTC. Translation: CASSFGESSYNEQFF. The whole variable domain, remainder taken from reference TRBV7-9 and TRBJ2-1, is DTGVSQNPRHKITKRGQNVTFRCDPISEHNRLYWYRQTLGQGPEFLTYFQNEAQLEKSRLLSDRFSAERPKGSFSTLEIQRTEQGDSAMYLCASSFGESSYNEQFFGPGTRLTVL.

The chain carries TRBV28 and TRBJ1-6; D remains ambiguous. This CDR3 has 14 amino acids. Trimming cost V 3 bases and J 7 bases, with 10 bases left between them. Per the germline V gene, CDR1 is MDHEN and CDR2 is SYDVKM. The CDR3 bases are TGTGCCAGCAGTTTGACCTTCGGGAATTCACCCCTCCACTTT. Residues: CASSLTFGNSPLHF.

The chain links TRBV3-1 (or the pseudogene TRBV3-2) to TRBJ1-5; 9 bases are shared with TRBD1. CDR1 and CDR2 from the germline V gene are LGHDT and YNNKEL (reference sequence). J gave up 3 bases and V 4 bases, and 4 bases lay outside the gene matches. This CDR3 is 15 amino acids long. The CDR3 spells CASSLGQGYNQPQHF. The CDR3 nucleotides are TGTGCCAGCAGCCTAGGACAGGGGTACAATCAGCCCCAGCATTTT.

The chain uses TRBV19 and TRBJ1-5; D is unresolved. Germline loops: CDR1 LNHDA, CDR2 SQIVND (reference sequence). Trimming pared 4 bases from V and 3 bases from J, leaving 10 bases between. The CDR3 extends over 14 amino acids. CDR3 sequence (DNA): TGTGCCAGTAGTAACCCAGGTTACAATCAGCCCCAGCATTTT. Translating gives CASSNPGYNQPQHF.

The rearrangement links TRBV19 to TRBJ1-2; 7 bases are a match to TRBD1. The CDR3 sequence is 16 residues long. Germline assignment: CDR1 LNHDA and CDR2 SQIVND (reference sequence). V lost 5 bases and J lost 3; bases outside the gene matches: 12. The CDR3 region has the DNA TGTGCCAGTAGTCTGAGATGGGGACAGCTTGACTATGGCTACACCTTC. It is translated as CASSLRWGQLDYGYTF.

The chain combines TRBV5-6 with TRBJ2-1, with TRBD2 identical over 9 bases. The CDR3 sequence is 15 residues long. J lost 0 bases, V lost 4 bases, and 2 bases had no gene match. Germline V gene sequence: CDR1 SGHDT, CDR2 YYEEEE. CDR3 loop: CASSQGLASYNEQFF. The CDR3 bases are TGTGCCAGCAGCCAGGGACTAGCCTCCTACAATGAGCAGTTCTTC.

This sequence joins TRBV28 and TRBJ1-2, with D hard to call. Per germline, CDR1 MDHEN and CDR2 SYDVKM. Trimming took 3 bases from V and 5 from J, leaving 7 bases between them. The CDR3 has 12 amino acids. The CDR3 protein is CASSFARYGYTF. The CDR3 DNA reads TGTGCCAGCAGTTTCGCTAGGTATGGCTACACCTTC.

The genes are TRBV6-5 and TRBJ2-7; 9 bases fit TRBD1. This CDR3 contains 13 residues. The V gene end was trimmed by 6 bases and the J gene end by 6 bases; junction bases not matched to a gene: 6. Germline lookup yields CDR1 MNHEY and CDR2 SVGAGI. The CDR3 nucleotides are TGTGCCAGCAGCCAACAGGGGGCAGGCGAGCAGTACTTC. Translating it yields CASSQQGAGEQYF.

The chain is built from TRBV28 and TRBJ1-6, with D perhaps TRBD1 (5 bases). Trimming pared 4 bases from V and 9 bases from J, leaving 16 bases between. The length of the CDR3 is 15 residues. The germline V gene encodes CDR1 MDHEN and CDR2 SYDVKM. The CDR3 here is CASSSAGLQGSPLHF. CDR3 in DNA: TGTGCCAGCAGTTCCGCAGGGTTGCAGGGTTCACCCCTCCACTTT. The variable domain in full, completed from reference TRBV28 and TRBJ1-6, reads DVKVTQSSRYLVKRTGEKVFLECVQDMDHENMFWYRQDPGLGLRLIYFSYDVKMKEKGDIPEGYSVSREKKERFSLILESASTNQTSMYLCASSSAGLQGSPLHFGNGTRLTVT.

For the CDR3, the DNA is TGTGCCAGCAGCTTAAATCAAGCTTATGGCTACACCTTC. It encodes CASSLNQAYGYTF. This chain links TRBV7-8 with TRBJ1-2; D is undetermined. Trimming took off 2 bases at V and 5 bases at J, with 9 bases between the two ends. Per germline, CDR1 SGHVS and CDR2 FQNEAQ. The CDR3 consists of 13 residues.

The genes are TRBV5-4 and TRBJ2-1; 9 bases agree with TRBD2. The CDR3 extends over 15 amino acids. Trimming removed 5 bases from V and 9 bases from J; junction bases left unmatched: 12. Germline values: CDR1 SGHNT, CDR2 YYREEE (reference sequence). CDR3 nucleotide sequence: TGTGCCAGCAGAGCCGAAGCGGGGGGTATTAGTGAGCAGTTCTTC. Translation: CASRAEAGGISEQFF.

V and J are TRBV3-1 (or the pseudogene TRBV3-2) and TRBJ2-2, with D perhaps matching TRBD1 (6 bases). Germline assignment: CDR1 LGHDT and CDR2 YNNKEL (reference sequence). V lost 3 bases to trimming and J lost 3 bases, with 11 bases between them. There are 15 residues in the CDR3. The CDR3 DNA sequence: TGTGCCAGCAGCCACTCCGGGACATACACCGGGGAGCTGTTTTTT. Amino acid sequence: CASSHSGTYTGELFF.

This chain links TRBV3-1 (or the pseudogene TRBV3-2) with TRBJ2-5, with 10 bases matching TRBD1. CDR3 length: 16 residues. The germline gives CDR1 LGHDT, CDR2 YNNKEL (reference sequence). The ends lost 1 base at V and 4 bases at J; junction bases unmatched: 6. This CDR3 is CASSQGTGGGAETQYF. The CDR3 region has the DNA TGTGCCAGCAGCCAAGGGACAGGGGGGGGCGCAGAGACCCAGTACTTC.

The genes are TRBV7-9 and TRBJ1-6; TRBD1 is a possible D gene (6 bases). V was shortened by 4 bases and J by 9 bases, with 16 bases between the two germline ends. CDR3 length: 15 amino acids. From germline, CDR1 is SEHNR and CDR2 FQNEAQ (reference sequence). For the CDR3, the DNA is TGTGCCAGCAGCTCCGGGACATCTAATAGTTCACCCCTCCACTTT. Translated: CASSSGTSNSSPLHF.

This clone was seen a single time. The V call is TRBV5-6, the J call TRBJ2-6; 7 bases are a match to TRBD1. This CDR3 comprises 15 residues. With V trimmed by 4 bases and J by 2 bases, 3 bases remained unmatched. Germline V CDR1 and CDR2: SGHDT, YYEEEE. The DNA for the CDR3 is TGTGCCAGCAGCCACCAGGGGGCTGGGGCCAACGTCCTGACTTTC. Translating gives CASSHQGAGANVLTF.

V is TRBV12-3 or TRBV12-4 and J is TRBJ1-1, with D tentatively TRBD1 (5 bases). Trimming stripped 7 bases from V and 8 bases from J, with 17 bases between. The CDR3 has 13 residues. CDR3 region: CASTPGDAVEAFF. The CDR3 nucleotides are TGTGCCAGCACCCCGGGGGACGCAGTAGAAGCTTTCTTT.

V gene TRBV18 combines with J gene TRBJ2-7; D is perhaps TRBD2 (5 bases). In germline, CDR1 is KGHSH, CDR2 LQKENI. The CDR3 covers 13 residues. V lost 6 bases and J 5 bases, leaving 14 bases between the germline ends. CDR3 loop: CASSLAGINEQYF. CDR3 coding DNA: TGTGCCAGCTCTCTAGCTGGGATCAACGAGCAGTACTTC.

This clone came up a few times. The chain carries TRBV3-1 (or the pseudogene TRBV3-2) and TRBJ1-6; TRBD1 aligns across 9 bases. Per germline, CDR1 LGHDT and CDR2 YNNKEL (reference sequence). The CDR3 is 15 amino acids. J lost 8 bases, V lost 4 bases, and 6 bases had no gene match. The CDR3 DNA sequence: TGTGCCAGCAGCCGGACCGGGACAGGGTATTCACCCCTCCACTTT. This gives the protein CASSRTGTGYSPLHF.

The chain recombines TRBV5-1 with TRBJ2-7; D is ambiguous. CDR3 length: 12 residues. Trimming cost V 1 base and J 3 bases, with 5 bases left between them. The germline V gene has CDR1 SGHRS and CDR2 YFSETQ. CDR3 residues: CASSLSGYEQYF. As DNA, the CDR3 is TGCGCCAGCAGCTTGTCGGGCTACGAGCAGTACTTC. The entire variable domain, with the rest obtained from reference TRBV5-1 and TRBJ2-7, is as follows: KAGVTQTPRYLIKTRGQQVTLSCSPISGHRSVSWYQQTPGQGLQFLFEYFSETQRNKGNFPGRFSGRQFSNSRSEMNVSTLELGDSALYLCASSLSGYEQYFGPGTRLTVT.